This T cell receptor beta chain is drawn from a study of blood T cell repertoires in COVID-19. Study information: The United States, Italy and Spain supplied acute and convalescent COVID-19 samples.

V gave up 4 bases and J gave up 8 bases, with 17 bases separating them. The CDR3 contains 15 residues. Germline V CDR1 and CDR2: MGHRA, YSYEKL. In the source study's methods: For nucleated cells, counts were estimated from reference gene primer amplification. This table comes from immunoSEQ multiplex PCR, and its TCRdb copy is limited to in-frame clones, with some not included. V and J calls plus clone size are reproduced from that table; the DNA served to infer D and trimming. The sample shows some 110,000 clones, approximately 81% of them seen only once. Recruited during active infection, patients (from Seattle) were subsequently followed longitudinally.

The V call is TRBV4-1, the J call TRBJ1-4, with D perhaps matching TRBD1 (5 bases). The sequence came from a man older than 75 with COVID-19, enrolled during active disease. The sample comprised peripheral blood. Here the CDR3 reads CASSPQGRTGEKLFF. The CDR3 bases are TGCGCCAGCAGCCCCCAGGGCCGGACCGGGGAAAAACTGTTTTTT.